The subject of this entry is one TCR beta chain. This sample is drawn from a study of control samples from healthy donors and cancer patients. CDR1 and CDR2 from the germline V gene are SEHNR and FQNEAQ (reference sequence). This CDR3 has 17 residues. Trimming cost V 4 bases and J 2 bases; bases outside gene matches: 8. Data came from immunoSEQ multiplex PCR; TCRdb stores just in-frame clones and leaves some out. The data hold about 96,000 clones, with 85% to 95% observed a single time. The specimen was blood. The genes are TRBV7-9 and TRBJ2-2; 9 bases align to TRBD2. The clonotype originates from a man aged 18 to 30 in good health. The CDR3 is CASSSSELAGNTGELFF. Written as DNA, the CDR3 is TGTGCCAGCAGCTCCTCCGAGCTAGCGGGAAACACCGGGGAGCTGTTTTTT.